Each of the 13 T cell receptor beta chains below was sequenced from the same sample in a study of cytomegalovirus exposure and HLA in healthy donors. The primer mix had 60 Vbeta and 13 Jbeta primers. The repertoire was sequenced with immunoSEQ multiplex PCR; TCRdb's copy has only in-frame clones and lacks some. The sample lists approximately 200,000 clones, 65% to 85% occurring once. The specimen sequenced was PBMCs. These receptors all stem from a boy aged 2-15 years in good health and CMV-seronegative.

The rearrangement uses TRBV7-2 and TRBJ1-5; D may be TRBD1 (6 bases). Trimming stripped 10 bases from V and 4 bases from J, with 14 bases between. In germline, CDR1 is SGHTA, CDR2 FQGNSA. CDR3 length: 13 amino acids. The CDR3 is CATSGTPNQPQHF. The DNA of the CDR3 is TGTGCCACTTCCGGGACACCAAATCAGCCCCAGCATTTT.

The chain uses TRBV5-3 and TRBJ2-7, with a weak D call TRBD1 (5 bases). TRBV5-3 is placed among ORFs of uncertain function. Deletions cut 2 bases from V and 5 bases from J, with 20 bases between. This CDR3 is built from 16 residues. CDR3 DNA: TGTGCCAGAAGCTTTAGAGTTGGGGCTTTTCGCCACGAGCAGTACTTC. It is translated as CARSFRVGAFRHEQYF.

The V call is TRBV10-3, the J call TRBJ1-1; TRBD1 agrees at 9 bases. The V gene end was trimmed by 3 bases and the J gene end by 7 bases; junction bases not matched to a gene: 6. This CDR3 has 14 residues. CDR1 is ENHRY, CDR2 SYGVKD, per germline. As DNA, the CDR3 is TGTGCCATCAGTGATACACAGGGGGCGGTTGAAGCTTTCTTT. Protein product: CAISDTQGAVEAFF.

The chain links TRBV19 to TRBJ2-5; TRBD1 might be the D (5 bases). The CDR3 is 12 residues long. V was trimmed by 5 bases and J by 7 bases, leaving 11 bases between them. The germline V gene encodes CDR1 LNHDA and CDR2 SQIVND (reference sequence). CDR3 sequence: CASSPDQGTQYF. The CDR3 DNA is TGTGCCAGTAGTCCCGACCAGGGGACCCAGTACTTC.

This chain uses TRBV30 with TRBJ1-6; D is perhaps TRBD1 (5 bases). The V gene's germline CDR1 is GTSNPN and CDR2 SVGIG (reference sequence). The V and J ends lost 4 bases and 5 bases respectively, with 12 bases between them. This CDR3 comprises 14 residues. In DNA form, the CDR3 reads TGTGCCTGGAACGGAACAGGTGATAATTCACCCCTCCACTTT. Its translation: CAWNGTGDNSPLHF.

The CDR3 DNA is TGCGCCAGCAGCTTGCGAGCGGGGGGGGCGTACACCGGGGAGCTGTTTTTT. As protein: CASSLRAGGAYTGELFF. This sequence joins TRBV5-1 and TRBJ2-2; the match to TRBD2 covers 10 bases. Germline CDR1 is SGHRS and CDR2 is YFSETQ. The CDR3 is 17 residues long. V shed 1 base, J shed 3 bases, and the junction held 6 bases outside the gene matches.

The chain recombines TRBV5-1 with TRBJ2-6; D is perhaps TRBD2 (6 bases). Trimming removed 2 bases from V and 3 bases from J, with 9 bases in between. The CDR3 loop spans 15 amino acids. From germline, CDR1 is SGHRS and CDR2 YFSETQ. The DNA of the CDR3 is TGCGCCAGCAGCTTTGGAGGGTATGGGGCCAACGTCCTGACTTTC. This codes for CASSFGGYGANVLTF.

This clone was observed a single time. Other DNA sequences within the sample encode an identical CDR3. The CDR3 DNA follows: TGTGCCAGCTCACCTTGGAGGCTAGCGGGGGAACAGGAGACCCAGTACTTC. Amino acids: CASSPWRLAGEQETQYF. V usage is TRBV18 and J usage is TRBJ2-5; 10 nucleotides align to TRBD2. With V trimmed by 3 bases and J by 5 bases, 12 bases remained unmatched. Germline V CDR1 and CDR2: KGHSH, LQKENI. The CDR3 runs to 17 residues.

The chain uses TRBV9 and TRBJ2-3; 16 positions match TRBD2. Germline V gene sequence: CDR1 SGDLS, CDR2 YYNGEE. The CDR3 contains 16 residues. The ends lost 4 bases at V and 5 bases at J; junction bases unmatched: 4. CDR3 DNA sequence: TGTGCCAGCAGCCAGGGACTAGCGGGGGGGGAAGATACGCAGTATTTT. It encodes CASSQGLAGGEDTQYF.

This chain uses TRBV29-1 with TRBJ2-1, with 9 positions matching TRBD1. J lost 0 bases, V lost 7 bases, and 10 bases had no gene match. The germline gives CDR1 SQVTM, CDR2 ANQGSEA. The CDR3 totals 16 residues. The DNA for the CDR3 is TGCAGCGCCCATTATTTGACAGGGGGCTCCTACAATGAGCAGTTCTTC. Translated, it gives CSAHYLTGGSYNEQFF.

The chain has TRBV4-3 and TRBJ1-6, with no clear D. Deletions cut 0 bases from V and 7 bases from J, with 7 bases between. The CDR3 covers 14 residues. Per germline, CDR1 LGHNA and CDR2 YSLEER. In DNA, the CDR3 is TGCGCCAGCAGCCAAGAGGGCAGGAATTCACCCCTCCACTTT. It yields the protein CASSQEGRNSPLHF.

The chain carries TRBV6-1 and TRBJ2-2; 8 nucleotides align to TRBD1. With V trimmed by 5 bases and J by 7 bases, 6 bases remained unmatched. Germline CDR1 MNHNS, CDR2 SASEGT. The CDR3 sequence is 14 residues long. The CDR3 spells CASSLSGGIGELFF. Written as DNA, the CDR3 is TGTGCCAGCAGTTTGTCAGGGGGCATCGGGGAGCTGTTTTTT.

The genes are TRBV10-1 and TRBJ2-7; D unclear. The germline CDR1 and CDR2 sequences are WNHNN and SYGVQD (reference sequence). V was cut by 7 bases and J by 1 base, with 17 bases left in between. The CDR3 sequence is 15 residues long. The DNA for the CDR3 is TGCGCCAGCACCCAGTCTTTGGGCAGTTCCTACGAGCAGTACTTC. Translating gives CASTQSLGSSYEQYF.